This TCR beta chain was recorded in a study of blood T cell repertoires in COVID-19 (TCRdb year 2020). Looking at the study overall: The collaborator samples originated in the United States, Italy and Spain and spanned the acute and convalescent phases of COVID-19. Where available, HLA class I and class II types were obtained from metadata supplied by the sample provider rather than from assay-based typing. The samples were drawn from two sources: the first 160 participants of the ongoing ImmuneRACE study, and fewer than 1,500 subjects contributed by 6 global collaborators. Nearly every sample came with metadata listing a de-identified subject ID, COVID-19 status, age in years and sex. The material from the prospective study consisted of cDNA or gDNA derived from T cells, B-cell-depleted T cells, or PBMCs. The repertoires were made available in a free public database intended to serve as a resource for research on the immune response to SARS-CoV-2. The dataset comprised deeply sampled blood TCRbeta repertoires from subjects exposed to, actively infected with, or recovered from COVID-19. What the work shows at the level of the full study, not this receptor alone: Clinical and demographic metadata were provided uncurated, with the amount varying by source and participant.

V and J are truncated by 6 bases and 5 bases respectively, leaving an intervening sequence of 9 bases. The CDR3 covers 12 residues, taking in both the cysteine and the phenylalanine. The DNA shown is the 36-base CDR3, in frame from base 1. CDR1 and CDR2, per the germline V gene, are KGHSH and LQKENI. This clone was seen a single time. Its recognized antigen is unknown. No much larger clone is present one base from it, and per-base qualities are unavailable. Each collaborating institution followed its own protocols to collect whole blood in K2EDTA tubes. For TCRbeta analysis, collaborators shipped samples as frozen whole blood, isolated PBMCs, or DNA extracted from either of those sample types. The immunoSEQ Assay, a bias-controlled multiplex PCR, was used to amplify TCRbeta CDR3 regions from genomic DNA. The original methods were these. Nucleated cell counts per sample were estimated from amplification of reference gene primers within the assay. To quantify the absolute abundance of each unique TCRbeta CDR3 rearrangement, sequence reads were collapsed and filtered. Productive Simpson clonality was computed per sample as the square root of Simpson's diversity index over productive rearrangements. This is the immuneACCESS table as TCRdb keeps it, with only in-frame sequences that have V and J called. A part of the clones is gone; compared with another copy, unresolved V genes explain less than half, and the rest is unexplained. V and J calls plus clone size are reproduced from that table; the DNA served to infer D and trimming. The sample table shows around 99,000 clones, and 79% are seen once. Of the sample, 18% is held by the ten largest clones.

The TCR was taken from a woman older than 75 with active or convalescent COVID-19. The chain joins TRBV18 to TRBJ2-3, with the D gene uncertain. The specimen was peripheral blood. The nucleotides are TGTGCCAGCTCCTCGCGTCAAGATACGCAGTATTTT. Its product reads: CASSSRQDTQYF.